The 13 T cell receptor beta chains below come from one sample, sequenced in a study of OX40 agonist ivuxolimab in advanced cancers. Sequenced by immunoSEQ multiplex PCR; TCRdb stores in-frame clones only, minus some. In the table there are about 32,000 clones, about three quarters of which are singletons. The sample here was CD4+ or CD8+ T cells sorted from blood, taken in a trial of the OX40 agonist ivuxolimab. The receptors come from an adult with an advanced solid tumor such as melanoma, head and neck, liver or kidney cancer.

V usage is TRBV28 and J usage is TRBJ1-1; D may be TRBD1 (5 bases). The CDR3 contains 14 residues. V shed 2 bases and J shed 3 bases, with 10 bases lying between them. Germline V gives CDR1 MDHEN, CDR2 SYDVKM. This chain's CDR3 is CASSLGGIYTEAFF. The CDR3 nucleotides are TGTGCCAGCAGTTTAGGGGGGATTTACACTGAAGCTTTCTTT.

The chain couples TRBV28 to TRBJ2-7; perhaps TRBD1 as D (6 bases). CDR3 length: 13 residues. Trimming took off 6 bases at V and 3 bases at J, with 12 bases between the two ends. Germline V CDR1 and CDR2: MDHEN, SYDVKM. CDR3 residues: CASSPPDSYEQYF. CDR3 sequence (DNA): TGTGCCAGCAGCCCACCGGACAGCTACGAGCAGTACTTC.

The J gene is TRBJ2-3, the V gene TRBV7-9; the D gene is possibly TRBD2 (6 bases). Trimming shortened V by 5 bases and J by 5 bases, and 17 bases separated the two germline ends. The CDR3 runs to 15 residues. The V gene's germline CDR1 is SEHNR and CDR2 FQNEAQ (reference sequence). In DNA form, the CDR3 reads TGTGCCAGCAGCCCGGGGGTTCGACAAGGAGATACGCAGTATTTT. This encodes CASSPGVRQGDTQYF.

V and J are TRBV6-5 and TRBJ1-1; TRBD1 agrees at 7 bases. J gave up 4 bases and V 6 bases, and 2 bases lay outside the gene matches. Germline lookup yields CDR1 MNHEY and CDR2 SVGAGI. The CDR3 sequence is 12 residues long. The CDR3 sequence is CASRTGATEAFF. In nucleotides, the CDR3 is TGTGCCAGCAGAACAGGGGCCACTGAAGCTTTCTTT.

The rearrangement uses TRBV10-3 and TRBJ2-2; tentatively, D is TRBD2 (6 bases). Germline loops: CDR1 ENHRY, CDR2 SYGVKD. V was clipped by 2 bases and J by 6 bases, with 13 bases between them. The CDR3 is made up of 15 amino acids. The DNA for the CDR3 is TGTGCCATCAGTGAGCTGGGACTTAGTTCCGGGGAGCTGTTTTTT. Amino acid sequence: CAISELGLSSGELFF.

This sequence joins TRBV6-6 and TRBJ2-5, with TRBD1 matching over 7 bases. This CDR3 region has 14 residues. Germline CDR1 is MNHNY and CDR2 is SVGAGI (reference sequence). The V gene end was trimmed by 1 base and the J gene end by 9 bases; junction bases not matched to a gene: 8. CDR3 sequence (DNA): TGTGCCAGCAGTTACTACACAGGGGCAAGGGCCCAGTACTTC. Amino acids: CASSYYTGARAQYF.

V is TRBV18 and J is TRBJ1-1; D might be TRBD1 (6 bases). The CDR3 consists of 14 residues. The V end lost 3 bases, the J end lost 8 bases, and 16 bases lay between the germline ends. CDR1 and CDR2 from the germline V gene are KGHSH and LQKENI. CDR3 amino acids: CASSPNKQGPEAFF. DNA of the CDR3: TGTGCCAGCTCACCTAACAAACAGGGTCCAGAAGCTTTCTTT. The full variable domain, with the rest looked up from reference TRBV18 and TRBJ1-1, is NAGVMQNPRHLVRRRGQEARLRCSPMKGHSHVYWYRQLPEEGLKFMVYLQKENIIDESGMPKERFSAEFPKEGPSILRIQQVVRGDSAAYFCASSPNKQGPEAFFGQGTRLTVV.

This chain connects TRBV5-4 to TRBJ2-5; the match to TRBD2 covers 11 bases. V was pared by 3 bases and J by 4 bases, with 2 bases of the junction left unmatched. Germline V gives CDR1 SGHNT, CDR2 YYREEE (reference sequence). CDR3 length: 14 residues. The CDR3 loop is CASSSSGGRETQYF. CDR3 sequence (DNA): TGTGCCAGCAGCTCTAGCGGGGGGCGAGAGACCCAGTACTTC.

A single count supports this clone. The chain couples TRBV6-5 to TRBJ1-5; no definite D call. The V end lost 2 bases, the J end lost 3 bases, and 8 bases lay between the germline ends. Germline-derived CDR1 and CDR2 are MNHEY and SVGAGI. The CDR3 spans 14 residues. The CDR3 nucleotides read TGTGCCAGCAGTTACGCAGGACCCAATCAGCCCCAGCATTTT. This encodes CASSYAGPNQPQHF.

A remark on this clone: An end of the junction differs from the germline gene, which may be a read error. The J gene is TRBJ2-7, the V gene TRBV6-5, with D unclear. The length of the CDR3 is 11 residues. Germline CDR1 and CDR2: MNHEY and SVGAGI. The CDR3 region is CASSYSNEQYF. The CDR3 bases are TGTGCCAGCAGTTACTCCAACGAGCAGTACTTC.

This clone was picked up one time. This chain connects TRBV5-1 to TRBJ2-7; D possibly corresponds to TRBD1 (6 bases). Germline assignment: CDR1 SGHRS and CDR2 YFSETQ. The germline V and J ends were trimmed by 2 bases and 5 bases, with 11 bases remaining between them. The CDR3 sequence is 13 residues long. The CDR3 reads CASSLGGNNEQYF. In DNA, the CDR3 is TGCGCCAGCAGCTTAGGGGGTAACAACGAGCAGTACTTC.

The V and J genes are TRBV7-8 and TRBJ1-5; 9 bases align to TRBD1. The V segment lost 5 bases and the J segment 7 bases; nucleotides outside the gene matches: 9. Per germline, CDR1 SGHVS and CDR2 FQNEAQ. This CDR3 has 15 residues. In DNA form, the CDR3 reads TGTGCCAGCAGCCAAGAGACAGGGGGTGGCCAGCCCCAGCATTTT. Protein: CASSQETGGGQPQHF.

The chain links TRBV19 to TRBJ2-3; D possibly corresponds to TRBD2 (6 bases). This CDR3 has 14 residues. V lost 8 bases and J lost 2, with 14 bases in between. Germline CDR1 and CDR2: LNHDA and SQIVND (reference sequence). DNA of the CDR3: TGTGCCAGTGGTCTGGGACTTGACACAGATACGCAGTATTTT. Translated, it gives CASGLGLDTDTQYF.